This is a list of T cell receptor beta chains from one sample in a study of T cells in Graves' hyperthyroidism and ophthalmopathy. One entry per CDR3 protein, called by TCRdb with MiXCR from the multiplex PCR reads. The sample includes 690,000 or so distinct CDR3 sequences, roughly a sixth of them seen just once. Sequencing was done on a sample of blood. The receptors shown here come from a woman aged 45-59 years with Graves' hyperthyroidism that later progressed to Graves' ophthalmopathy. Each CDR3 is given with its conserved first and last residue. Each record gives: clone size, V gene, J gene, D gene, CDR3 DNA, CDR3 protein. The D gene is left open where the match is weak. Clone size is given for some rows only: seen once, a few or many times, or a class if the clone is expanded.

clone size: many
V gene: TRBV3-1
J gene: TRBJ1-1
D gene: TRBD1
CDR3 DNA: TGTGCCAGCAGCCAAGTCCGGGACAGTGAAGCTTTCTTT
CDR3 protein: CASSQVRDSEAFF

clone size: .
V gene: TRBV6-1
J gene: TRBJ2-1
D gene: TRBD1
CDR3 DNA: TGTGCCAGCACCTCCCTTTGGGACAGGGGTCCGCTGCTCCAGTTCTTC
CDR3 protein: CASTSLWDRGPLLQFF

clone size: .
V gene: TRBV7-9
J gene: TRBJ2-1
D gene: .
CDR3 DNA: TGTGCCAGCAGCTTAGTCTCTGCCGCCAACAATGAGCAGTTCTTC
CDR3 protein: CASSLVSAANNEQFF

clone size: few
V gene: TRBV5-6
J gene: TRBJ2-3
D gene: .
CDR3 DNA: TGTGCCAGCAGCTCTGACAGGTTGTGGGATACGCAGTATTTT
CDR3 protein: CASSSDRLWDTQYF

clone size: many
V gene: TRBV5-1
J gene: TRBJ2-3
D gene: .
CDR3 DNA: TGCGCCAGCAGCTACCGGGACCCCAAGAACACAGATACGCAGTATTTT
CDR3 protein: CASSYRDPKNTDTQYF

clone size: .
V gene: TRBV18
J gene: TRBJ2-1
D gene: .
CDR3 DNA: TGTGCCAGCTCACCAGGCACCTGGGATGAGCAGTTCTTC
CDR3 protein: CASSPGTWDEQFF

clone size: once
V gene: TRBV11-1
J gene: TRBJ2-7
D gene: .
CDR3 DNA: TGTGCCAGCCGGGGCAGTTCGACCTACGAGCAGTACTTC
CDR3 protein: CASRGSSTYEQYF

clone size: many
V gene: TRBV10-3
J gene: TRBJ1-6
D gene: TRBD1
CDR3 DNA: TGTGCCATCAGTGAGGACAGGGGGCAGTCACCCCTCCACTTT
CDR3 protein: CAISEDRGQSPLHF

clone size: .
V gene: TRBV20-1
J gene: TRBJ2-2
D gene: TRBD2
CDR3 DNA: TGCAGTGCTAGCGCTAGCGGAACCGGGGAGCTGTTTTTT
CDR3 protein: CSASASGTGELFF

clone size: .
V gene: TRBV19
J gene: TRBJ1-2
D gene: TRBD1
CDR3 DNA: TGTGCCAGTAGTGCCTGGGACAGCCCCTATGGCTACACCTTC
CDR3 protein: CASSAWDSPYGYTF

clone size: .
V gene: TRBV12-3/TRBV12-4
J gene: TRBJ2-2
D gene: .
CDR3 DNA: TGTGCCAGCAGCCCCCTCAAAATGGGGGAGCTGTTTTTT
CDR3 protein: CASSPLKMGELFF

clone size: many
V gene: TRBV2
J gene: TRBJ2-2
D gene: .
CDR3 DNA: TGTGCCAGCAGTGGAAGTACGAACACCGGGGAGCTGTTTTTT
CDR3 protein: CASSGSTNTGELFF

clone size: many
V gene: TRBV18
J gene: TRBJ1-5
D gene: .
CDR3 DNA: TGTGCCAGCTCACCCCCGACTGGTGAAGGCAATCAGCCCCAGCATTTT
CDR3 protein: CASSPPTGEGNQPQHF

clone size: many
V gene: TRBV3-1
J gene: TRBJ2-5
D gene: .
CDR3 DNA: TGTGCCAGCAGCCAAGATTCCGCCCCCTTAGAGACCCAGTACTTC
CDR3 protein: CASSQDSAPLETQYF

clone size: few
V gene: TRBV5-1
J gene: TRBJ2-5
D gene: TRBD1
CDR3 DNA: TGCGCCAGCAGCCCCGGGACAGGGGGGGCCCAAGAGACCCAGTACTTC
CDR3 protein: CASSPGTGGAQETQYF

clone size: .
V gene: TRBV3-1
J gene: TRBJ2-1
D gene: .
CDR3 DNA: TGTGCCAGCAGCCAAGGGCGAGTTTCCTACAATGAGCAGTTCTTC
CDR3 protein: CASSQGRVSYNEQFF

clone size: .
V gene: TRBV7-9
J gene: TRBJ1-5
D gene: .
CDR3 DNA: TGTGCCACCTCACCCTTGGAAGGGCACAATCAGCCCCAGCATTTT
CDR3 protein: CATSPLEGHNQPQHF

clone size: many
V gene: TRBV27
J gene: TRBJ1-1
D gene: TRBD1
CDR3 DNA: TGTGCCAGCAGTCGCGACAGGGGGCTTGCAAGAGCTGAAGCTTTCTTT
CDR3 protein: CASSRDRGLARAEAFF

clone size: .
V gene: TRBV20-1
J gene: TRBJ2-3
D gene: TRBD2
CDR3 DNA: TGCAGTGAGGGGGGGCGCGGGGGGGTCACAGATACGCAGTATTTT
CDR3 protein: CSEGGRGGVTDTQYF

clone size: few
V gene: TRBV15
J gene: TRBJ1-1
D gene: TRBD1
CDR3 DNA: TGTGCCACCAGCAGAGAGACAGGGAGATGGACTGAAGCTTTCTTT
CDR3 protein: CATSRETGRWTEAFF

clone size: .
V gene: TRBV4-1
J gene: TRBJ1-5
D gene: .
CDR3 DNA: TGCGCCAGCAGCCATCAGCAAAATAGCAATCAGCCCCAGCATTTT
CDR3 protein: CASSHQQNSNQPQHF

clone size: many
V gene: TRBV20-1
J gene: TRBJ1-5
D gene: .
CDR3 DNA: TGCAGTGCTAGGTCCAGGGAGGGCGGTCAGCCCCAGCATTTT
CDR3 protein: CSARSREGGQPQHF

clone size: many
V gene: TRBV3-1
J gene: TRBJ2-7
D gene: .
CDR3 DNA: TGTGCCAGCAGCCAAGTGGGTTCTACGAAGCAGTACTTC
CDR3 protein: CASSQVGSTKQYF

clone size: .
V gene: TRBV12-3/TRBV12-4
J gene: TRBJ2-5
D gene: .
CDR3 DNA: TGTGCCACCACCAGGTCGGACCGACAAGAGACCCAGTACTTC
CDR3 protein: CATTRSDRQETQYF

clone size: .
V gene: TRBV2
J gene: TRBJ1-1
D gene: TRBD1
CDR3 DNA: TGTGCCAGCGCACCTCGGACAGGGACCACTGAAGCTTTCTTT
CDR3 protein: CASAPRTGTTEAFF

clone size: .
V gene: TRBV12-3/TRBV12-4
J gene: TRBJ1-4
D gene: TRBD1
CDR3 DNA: TGTGCCAGCAGCCCACCACAGGGGGAAACTAATGAAAAACTGTTTTTT
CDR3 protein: CASSPPQGETNEKLFF

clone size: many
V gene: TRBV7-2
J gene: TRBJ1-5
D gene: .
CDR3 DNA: TGTGCCAGCAGCTTAGCGGGAGAGGGAAGGCAGCCCCAGCATTTT
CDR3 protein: CASSLAGEGRQPQHF

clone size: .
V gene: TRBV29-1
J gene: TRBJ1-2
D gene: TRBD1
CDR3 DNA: TGCAGCGTTGATATCGAGGGACAGGAGTATGGCTACACCTTC
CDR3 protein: CSVDIEGQEYGYTF

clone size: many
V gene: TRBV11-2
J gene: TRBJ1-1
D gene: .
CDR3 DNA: TGTGCCAGCAGCTTAGAGGTGGCGGTTGAAGCTTTCTTT
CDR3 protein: CASSLEVAVEAFF

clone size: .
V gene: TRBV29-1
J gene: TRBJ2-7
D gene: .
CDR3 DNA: TGCAGCGTCACGACGGACTGGTCCTACGAGCAGTACTTC
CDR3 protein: CSVTTDWSYEQYF

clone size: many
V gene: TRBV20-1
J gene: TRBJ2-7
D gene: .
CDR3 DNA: TGCAGTGCTAGCCGAAATTCCGACGAGCAGTACTTC
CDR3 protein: CSASRNSDEQYF

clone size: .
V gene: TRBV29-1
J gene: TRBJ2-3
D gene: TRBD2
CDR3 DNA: TGCAGCGTTGACGGAGGGACTAACACAGATACGCAGTATTTT
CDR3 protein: CSVDGGTNTDTQYF

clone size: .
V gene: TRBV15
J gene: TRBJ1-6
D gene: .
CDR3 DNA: TGTGCCACCAGCAGAGACCCAGGGAGCTCCTATAATTCACCCCTCCACTTT
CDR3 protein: CATSRDPGSSYNSPLHF

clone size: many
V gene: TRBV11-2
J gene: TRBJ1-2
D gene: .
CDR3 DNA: TGTGCCAGCAGCTTAGTAGGGGCCAAGAACTATGGCTACACCTTC
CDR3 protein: CASSLVGAKNYGYTF

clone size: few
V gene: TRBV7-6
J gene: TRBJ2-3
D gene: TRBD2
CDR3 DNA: TGTGCCAGCAGCTTAGACTTGGCTAGCGGGGGGTTCGGTACAGATACGCAGTATTTT
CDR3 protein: CASSLDLASGGFGTDTQYF